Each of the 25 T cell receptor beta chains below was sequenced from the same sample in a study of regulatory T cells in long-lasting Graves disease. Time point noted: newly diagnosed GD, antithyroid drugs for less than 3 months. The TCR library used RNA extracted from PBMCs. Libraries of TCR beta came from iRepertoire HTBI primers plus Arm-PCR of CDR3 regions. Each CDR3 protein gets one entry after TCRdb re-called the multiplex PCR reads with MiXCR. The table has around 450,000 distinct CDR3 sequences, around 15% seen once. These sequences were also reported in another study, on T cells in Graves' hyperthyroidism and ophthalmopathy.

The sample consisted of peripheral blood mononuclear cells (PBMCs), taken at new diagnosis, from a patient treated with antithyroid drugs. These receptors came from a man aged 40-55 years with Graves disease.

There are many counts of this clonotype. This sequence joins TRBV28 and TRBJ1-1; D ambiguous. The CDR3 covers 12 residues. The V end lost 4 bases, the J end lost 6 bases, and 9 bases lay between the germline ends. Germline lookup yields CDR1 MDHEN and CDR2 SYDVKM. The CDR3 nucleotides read TGTGCCAGCAGTTCTAATCCCCCTGAAGCTTTCTTT. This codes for CASSSNPPEAFF.

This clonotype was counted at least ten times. The CDR3 reads CASTRQPGAGETQYF. In DNA, the CDR3 is TGTGCCAGCACCCGACAACCAGGGGCGGGGGAGACCCAGTACTTC. The chain links TRBV6-1 to TRBJ2-5; D may be TRBD1 or TRBD2 (6 bases each). Germline values: CDR1 MNHNS, CDR2 SASEGT. V shed 7 bases and J shed 5 bases, with 20 bases lying between them. CDR3 size: 15 residues.

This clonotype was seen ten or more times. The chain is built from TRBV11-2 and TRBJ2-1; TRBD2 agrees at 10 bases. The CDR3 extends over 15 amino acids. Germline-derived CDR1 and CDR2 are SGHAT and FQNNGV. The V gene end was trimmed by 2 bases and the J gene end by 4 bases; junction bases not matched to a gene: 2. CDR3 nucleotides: TGTGCCAGCAGCTTAAGGACTAGCGGATACAATGAGCAGTTCTTC. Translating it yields CASSLRTSGYNEQFF. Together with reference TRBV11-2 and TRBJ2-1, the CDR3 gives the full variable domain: EAGVAQSPRYKIIEKRQSVAFWCNPISGHATLYWYQQILGQGPKLLIQFQNNGVVDDSQLPKDRFSAERLKGVDSTLKIQPAKLEDSAVYLCASSLRTSGYNEQFFGPGTRLTVL.

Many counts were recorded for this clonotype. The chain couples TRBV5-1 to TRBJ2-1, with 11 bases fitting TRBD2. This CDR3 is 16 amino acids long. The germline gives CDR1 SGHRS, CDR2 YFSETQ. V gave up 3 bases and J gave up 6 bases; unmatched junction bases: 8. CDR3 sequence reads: CASSWVAGGPSNEQFF. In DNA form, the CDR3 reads TGCGCCAGCAGCTGGGTAGCGGGAGGGCCCTCCAATGAGCAGTTCTTC.

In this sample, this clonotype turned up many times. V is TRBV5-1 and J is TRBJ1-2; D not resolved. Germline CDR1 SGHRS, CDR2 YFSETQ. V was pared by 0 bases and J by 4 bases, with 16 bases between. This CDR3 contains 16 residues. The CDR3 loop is CASSLAMGAAIYGYTF. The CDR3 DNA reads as TGCGCCAGCAGCTTGGCCATGGGAGCAGCCATCTATGGCTACACCTTC.

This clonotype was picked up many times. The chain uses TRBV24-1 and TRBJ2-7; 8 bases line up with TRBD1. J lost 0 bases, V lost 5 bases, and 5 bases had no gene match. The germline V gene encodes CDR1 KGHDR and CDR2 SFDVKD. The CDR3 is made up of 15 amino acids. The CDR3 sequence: CATSAGTGGSYEQYF. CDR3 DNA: TGTGCCACCAGTGCCGGGACAGGCGGCTCCTACGAGCAGTACTTC.

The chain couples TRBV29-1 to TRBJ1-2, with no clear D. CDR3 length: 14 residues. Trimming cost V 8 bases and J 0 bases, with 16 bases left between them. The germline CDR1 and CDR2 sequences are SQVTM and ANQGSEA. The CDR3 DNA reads TGCAGCATGAGGGAGAGGGCCCCTAACTATGGCTACACCTTC. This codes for CSMRERAPNYGYTF.

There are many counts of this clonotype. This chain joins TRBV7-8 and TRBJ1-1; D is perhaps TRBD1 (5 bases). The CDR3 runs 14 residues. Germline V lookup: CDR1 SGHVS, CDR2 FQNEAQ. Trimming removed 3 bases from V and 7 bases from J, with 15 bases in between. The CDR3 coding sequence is TGTGCCAGCAGCTTGGGGGGTTCCTTTTATGAAGCTTTCTTT. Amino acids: CASSLGGSFYEAFF.

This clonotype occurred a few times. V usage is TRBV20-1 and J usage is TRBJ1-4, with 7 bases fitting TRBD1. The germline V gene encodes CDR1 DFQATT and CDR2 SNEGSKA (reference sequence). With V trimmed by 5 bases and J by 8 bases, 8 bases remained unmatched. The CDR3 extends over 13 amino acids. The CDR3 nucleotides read TGCAGTGCTTATGACAGGGATGGAGAAAAACTGTTTTTT. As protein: CSAYDRDGEKLFF.

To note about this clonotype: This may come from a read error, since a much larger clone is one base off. The CDR3 region is CGSSPGTSGPSWGGTQYF. CDR3 bases: TGTGGCAGCAGTCCTGGGACTAGCGGGCCGAGTTGGGGAGGGACCCAGTACTTC. V and J are TRBV2 and TRBJ2-5, with 12 bases that match TRBD2. The CDR3 covers 18 residues. Germline V gives CDR1 SNHLY, CDR2 FYNNEI.

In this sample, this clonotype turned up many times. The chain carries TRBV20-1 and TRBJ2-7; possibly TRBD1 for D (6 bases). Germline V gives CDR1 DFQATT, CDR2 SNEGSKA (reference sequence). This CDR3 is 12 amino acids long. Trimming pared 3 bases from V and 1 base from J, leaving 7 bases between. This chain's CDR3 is CSARRGSYEQYF. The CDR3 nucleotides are TGCAGTGCTAGGAGGGGGTCCTACGAGCAGTACTTC.

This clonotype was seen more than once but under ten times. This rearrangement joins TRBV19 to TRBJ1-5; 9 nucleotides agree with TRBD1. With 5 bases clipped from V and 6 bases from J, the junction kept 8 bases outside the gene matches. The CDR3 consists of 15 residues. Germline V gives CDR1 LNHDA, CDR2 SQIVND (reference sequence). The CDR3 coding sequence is TGTGCCAGTAGTCCCGGGACAGGGATGGGTCAGCCCCAGCATTTT. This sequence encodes CASSPGTGMGQPQHF.

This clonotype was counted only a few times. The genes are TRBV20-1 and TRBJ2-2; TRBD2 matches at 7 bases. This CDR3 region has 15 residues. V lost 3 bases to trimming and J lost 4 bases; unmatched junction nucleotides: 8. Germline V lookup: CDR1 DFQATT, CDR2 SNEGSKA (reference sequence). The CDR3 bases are TGCAGTGCTAGCCCCTCGGGACTACTCACCGGGGAGCTGTTTTTT. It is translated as CSASPSGLLTGELFF.

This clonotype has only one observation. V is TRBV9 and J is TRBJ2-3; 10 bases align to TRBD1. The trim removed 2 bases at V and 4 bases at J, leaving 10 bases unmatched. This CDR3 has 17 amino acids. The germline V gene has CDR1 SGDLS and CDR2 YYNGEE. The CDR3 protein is CASSVSSWDRGPDTQYF. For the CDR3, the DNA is TGTGCCAGCAGCGTCTCCTCTTGGGACAGGGGACCAGATACGCAGTATTTT.

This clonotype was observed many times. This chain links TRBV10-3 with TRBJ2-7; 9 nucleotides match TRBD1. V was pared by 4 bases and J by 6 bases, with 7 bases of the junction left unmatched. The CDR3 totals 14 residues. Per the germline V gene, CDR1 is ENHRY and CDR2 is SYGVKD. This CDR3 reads CAISVGTGGSEQYF. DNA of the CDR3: TGTGCCATCAGTGTTGGAACAGGGGGCAGCGAGCAGTACTTC.

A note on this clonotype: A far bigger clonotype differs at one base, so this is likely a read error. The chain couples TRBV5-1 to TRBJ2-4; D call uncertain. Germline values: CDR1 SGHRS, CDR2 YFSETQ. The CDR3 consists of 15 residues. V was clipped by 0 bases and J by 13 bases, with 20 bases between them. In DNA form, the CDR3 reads TGCGCCAGCAGCTTGGGCGAAAGCTCCTACAATGAGCAGTACTTC. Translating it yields CASSLGESSYNEQYF. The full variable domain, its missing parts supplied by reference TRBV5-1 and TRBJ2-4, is KAGVTQTPRYLIKTRGQQVTLSCSPISGHRSVSWYQQTPGQGLQFLFEYFSETQRNKGNFPGRFSGRQFSNSRSEMNVSTLELGDSALYLCASSLGESSYNEQYFGAGTRLSVL.

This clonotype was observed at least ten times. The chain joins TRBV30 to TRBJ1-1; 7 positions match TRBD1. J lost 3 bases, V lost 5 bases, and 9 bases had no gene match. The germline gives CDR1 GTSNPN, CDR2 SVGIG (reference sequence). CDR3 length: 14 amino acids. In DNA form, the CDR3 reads TGTGCCTGGGAGACAGGGAATGAGGACACTGAAGCTTTCTTT. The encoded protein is CAWETGNEDTEAFF. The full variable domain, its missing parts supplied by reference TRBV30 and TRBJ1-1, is SQTIHQWPATLVQPVGSPLSLECTVEGTSNPNLYWYRQAAGRGLQLLFYSVGIGQISSEVPQNLSASRPQDRQFILSSKKLLLSDSGFYLCAWETGNEDTEAFFGQGTRLTVV.

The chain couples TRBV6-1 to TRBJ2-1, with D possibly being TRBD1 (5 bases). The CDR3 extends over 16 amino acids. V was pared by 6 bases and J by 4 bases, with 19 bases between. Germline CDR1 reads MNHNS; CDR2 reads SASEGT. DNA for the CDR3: TGTGCCAGCAGAGCGCTATGGCAGGGTAATTACAATGAGCAGTTCTTC. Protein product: CASRALWQGNYNEQFF.

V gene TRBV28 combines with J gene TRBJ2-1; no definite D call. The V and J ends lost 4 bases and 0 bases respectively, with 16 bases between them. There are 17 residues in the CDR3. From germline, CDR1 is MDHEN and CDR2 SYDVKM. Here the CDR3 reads CASSSPYAASSYNEQFF. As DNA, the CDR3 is TGTGCCAGCAGTTCCCCCTACGCCGCGAGCTCCTACAATGAGCAGTTCTTC.

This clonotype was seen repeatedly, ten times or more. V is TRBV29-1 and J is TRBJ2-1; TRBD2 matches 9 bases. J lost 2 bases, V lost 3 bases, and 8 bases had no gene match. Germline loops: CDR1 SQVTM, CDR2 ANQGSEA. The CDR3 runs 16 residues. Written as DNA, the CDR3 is TGCAGCGTTGACGTGGGCCTAGCGGGAACCTACAATGAGCAGTTCTTC. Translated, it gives CSVDVGLAGTYNEQFF.

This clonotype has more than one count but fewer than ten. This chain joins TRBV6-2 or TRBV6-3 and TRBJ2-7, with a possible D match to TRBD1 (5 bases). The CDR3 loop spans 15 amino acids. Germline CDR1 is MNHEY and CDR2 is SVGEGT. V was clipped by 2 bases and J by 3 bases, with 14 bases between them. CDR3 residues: CASSYGAGFSYEQYF. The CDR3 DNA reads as TGTGCCAGCAGTTACGGGGCAGGGTTCAGCTACGAGCAGTACTTC.

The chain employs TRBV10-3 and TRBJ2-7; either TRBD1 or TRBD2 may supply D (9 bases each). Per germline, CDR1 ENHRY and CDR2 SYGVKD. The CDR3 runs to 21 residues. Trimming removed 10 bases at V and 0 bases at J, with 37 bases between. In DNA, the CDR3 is TGTGCCACTAAACCGGGACAGGGTACGACCATGCTAGCGGGACCCTCCTACGAGCAGTACTTC. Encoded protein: CATKPGQGTTMLAGPSYEQYF.

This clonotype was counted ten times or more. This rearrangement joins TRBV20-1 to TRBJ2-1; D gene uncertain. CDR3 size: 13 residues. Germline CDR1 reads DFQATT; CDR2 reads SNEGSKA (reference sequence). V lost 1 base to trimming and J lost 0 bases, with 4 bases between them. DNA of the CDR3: TGCAGTGCTAGAGCTATCTCCTACAATGAGCAGTTCTTC. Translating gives CSARAISYNEQFF.

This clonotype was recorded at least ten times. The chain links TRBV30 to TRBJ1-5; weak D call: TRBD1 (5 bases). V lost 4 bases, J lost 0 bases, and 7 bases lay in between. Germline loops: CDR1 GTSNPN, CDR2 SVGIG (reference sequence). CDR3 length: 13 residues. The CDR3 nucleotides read TGTGCCTGGACGGACAATAGCAATCAGCCCCAGCATTTT. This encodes CAWTDNSNQPQHF.

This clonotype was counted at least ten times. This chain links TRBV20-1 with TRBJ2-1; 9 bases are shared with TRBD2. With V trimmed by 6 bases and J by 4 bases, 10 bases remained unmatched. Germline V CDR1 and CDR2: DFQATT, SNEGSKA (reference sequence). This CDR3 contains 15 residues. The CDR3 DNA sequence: TGCAGTGCCCGCCAGCTAGCGGGATCGTACAATGAGCAGTTCTTC. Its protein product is CSARQLAGSYNEQFF.